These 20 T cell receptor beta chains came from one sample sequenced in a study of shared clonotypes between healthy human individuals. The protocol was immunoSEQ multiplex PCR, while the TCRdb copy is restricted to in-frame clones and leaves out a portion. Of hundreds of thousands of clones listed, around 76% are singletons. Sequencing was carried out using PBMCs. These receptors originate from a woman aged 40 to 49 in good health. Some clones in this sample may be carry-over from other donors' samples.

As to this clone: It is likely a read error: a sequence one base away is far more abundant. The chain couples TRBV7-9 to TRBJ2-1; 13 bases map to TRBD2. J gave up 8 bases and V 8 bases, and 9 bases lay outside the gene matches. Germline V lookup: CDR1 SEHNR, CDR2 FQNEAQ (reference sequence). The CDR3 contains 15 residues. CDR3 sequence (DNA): TGTGCCAGCGGTACGCGGACTAGCGGGAGCGATGAGCAGTTCTTC. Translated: CASGTRTSGSDEQFF.

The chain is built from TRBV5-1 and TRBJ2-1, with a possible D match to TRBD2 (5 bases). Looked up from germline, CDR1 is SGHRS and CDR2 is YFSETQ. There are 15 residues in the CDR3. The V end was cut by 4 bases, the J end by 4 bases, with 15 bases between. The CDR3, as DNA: TGCGCCAGCAGCCTGAGGGCGGAGAGATACAATGAGCAGTTCTTC. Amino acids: CASSLRAERYNEQFF.

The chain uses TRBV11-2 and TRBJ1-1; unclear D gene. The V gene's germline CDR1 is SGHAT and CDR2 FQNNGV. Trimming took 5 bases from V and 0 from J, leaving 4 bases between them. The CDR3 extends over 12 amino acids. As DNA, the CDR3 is TGTGCCAGCAGCGGCATGAACACTGAAGCTTTCTTT. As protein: CASSGMNTEAFF.

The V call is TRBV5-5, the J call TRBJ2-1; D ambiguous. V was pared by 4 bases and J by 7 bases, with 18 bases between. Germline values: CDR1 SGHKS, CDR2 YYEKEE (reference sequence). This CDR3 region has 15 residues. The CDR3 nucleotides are TGTGCCAGCAGCAGCCTGGGATTCAAAGGGAATGAGCAGTTCTTC. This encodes CASSSLGFKGNEQFF.

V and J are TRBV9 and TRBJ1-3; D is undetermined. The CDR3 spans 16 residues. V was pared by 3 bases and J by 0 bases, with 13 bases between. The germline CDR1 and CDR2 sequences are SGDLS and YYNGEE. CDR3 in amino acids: CASSEPSGSSGNTIYF. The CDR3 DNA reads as TGTGCCAGCAGCGAGCCCTCGGGGAGCTCTGGAAACACCATATATTTT. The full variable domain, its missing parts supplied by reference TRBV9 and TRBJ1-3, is DSGVTQTPKHLITATGQRVTLRCSPRSGDLSVYWYQQSLDQGLQFLIQYYNGEERAKGNILERFSAQQFPDLHSELNLSSLELGDSALYFCASSEPSGSSGNTIYFGEGSWLTVV.

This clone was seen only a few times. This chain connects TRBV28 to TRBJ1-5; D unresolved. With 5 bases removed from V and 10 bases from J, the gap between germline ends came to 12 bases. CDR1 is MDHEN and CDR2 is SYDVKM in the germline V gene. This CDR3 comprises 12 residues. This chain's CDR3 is CASSPTGRPQHF. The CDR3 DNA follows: TGTGCCAGCAGTCCCACCGGCCGACCCCAGCATTTT.

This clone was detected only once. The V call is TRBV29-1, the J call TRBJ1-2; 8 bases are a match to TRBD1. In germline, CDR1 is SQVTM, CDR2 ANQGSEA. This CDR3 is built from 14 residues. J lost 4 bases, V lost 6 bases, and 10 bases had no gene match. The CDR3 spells CSVDRDRRSYGYTF. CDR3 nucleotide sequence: TGCAGCGTAGACCGGGACAGGCGAAGCTATGGCTACACCTTC.

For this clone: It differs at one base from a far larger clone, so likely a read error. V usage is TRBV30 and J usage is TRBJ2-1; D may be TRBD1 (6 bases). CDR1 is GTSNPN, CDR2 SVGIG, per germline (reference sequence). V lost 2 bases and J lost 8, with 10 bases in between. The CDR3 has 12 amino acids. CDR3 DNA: TGTGCCTGGAGTCAGGGGCCCGATGAGCAGTTCTTC. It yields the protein CAWSQGPDEQFF. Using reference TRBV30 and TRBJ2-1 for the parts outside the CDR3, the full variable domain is SQTIHQWPATLVQPVGSPLSLECTVEGTSNPNLYWYRQAAGRGLQLLFYSVGIGQISSEVPQNLSASRPQDRQFILSSKKLLLSDSGFYLCAWSQGPDEQFFGPGTRLTVL.

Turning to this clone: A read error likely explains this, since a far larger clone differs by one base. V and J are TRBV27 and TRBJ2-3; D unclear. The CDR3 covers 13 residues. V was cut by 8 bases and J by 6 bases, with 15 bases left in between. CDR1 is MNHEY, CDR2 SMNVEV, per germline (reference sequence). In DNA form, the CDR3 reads TGTGCCAGCGGTTCCTTAGCAGGCGATACGCAGTATTTT. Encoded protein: CASGSLAGDTQYF.

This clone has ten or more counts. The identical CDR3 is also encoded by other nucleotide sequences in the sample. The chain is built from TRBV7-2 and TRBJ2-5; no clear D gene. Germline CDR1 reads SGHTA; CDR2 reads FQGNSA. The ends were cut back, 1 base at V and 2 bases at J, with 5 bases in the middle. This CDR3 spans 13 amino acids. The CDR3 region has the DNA TGTGCCAGCAGCTTAGTACAGCAAGAGACCCAGTACTTC. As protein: CASSLVQQETQYF.

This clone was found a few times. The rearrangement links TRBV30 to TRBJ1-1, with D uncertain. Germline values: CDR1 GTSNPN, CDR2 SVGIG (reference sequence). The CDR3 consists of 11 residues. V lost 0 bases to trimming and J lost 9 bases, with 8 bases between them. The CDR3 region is CAWSVHRQAFF. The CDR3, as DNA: TGTGCCTGGAGTGTACATAGGCAAGCTTTCTTT.

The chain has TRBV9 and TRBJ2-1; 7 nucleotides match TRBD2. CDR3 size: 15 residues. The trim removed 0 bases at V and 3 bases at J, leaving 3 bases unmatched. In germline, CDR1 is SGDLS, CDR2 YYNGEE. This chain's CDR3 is CASSVVAGDYNEQFF. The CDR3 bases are TGTGCCAGCAGCGTAGTGGCGGGGGACTACAATGAGCAGTTCTTC.

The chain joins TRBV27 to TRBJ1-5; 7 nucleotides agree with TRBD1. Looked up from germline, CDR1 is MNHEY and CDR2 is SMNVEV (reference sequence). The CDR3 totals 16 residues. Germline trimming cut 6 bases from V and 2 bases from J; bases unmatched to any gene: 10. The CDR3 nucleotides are TGTGCCAGCAGAGGGGGCGCTAGAGGGGGCAATCAGCCCCAGCATTTT. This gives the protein CASRGGARGGNQPQHF.

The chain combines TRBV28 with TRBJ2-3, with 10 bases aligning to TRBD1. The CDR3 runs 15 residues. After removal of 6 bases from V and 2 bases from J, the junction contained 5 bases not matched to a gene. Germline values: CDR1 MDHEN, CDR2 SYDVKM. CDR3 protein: CASRRGQGPTDTQYF. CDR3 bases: TGTGCCAGCAGACGGGGACAGGGGCCCACAGATACGCAGTATTTT.

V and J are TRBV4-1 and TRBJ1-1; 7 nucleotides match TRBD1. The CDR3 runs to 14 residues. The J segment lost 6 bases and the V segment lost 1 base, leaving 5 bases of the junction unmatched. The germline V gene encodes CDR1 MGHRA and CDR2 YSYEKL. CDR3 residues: CASSQAGGRAEAFF. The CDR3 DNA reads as TGCGCCAGCAGCCAAGCAGGGGGTCGGGCTGAAGCTTTCTTT.

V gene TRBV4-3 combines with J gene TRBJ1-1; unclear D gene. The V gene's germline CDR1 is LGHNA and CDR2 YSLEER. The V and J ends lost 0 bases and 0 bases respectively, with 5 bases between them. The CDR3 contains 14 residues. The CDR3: CASSQDWMNTEAFF. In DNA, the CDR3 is TGCGCCAGCAGCCAAGATTGGATGAACACTGAAGCTTTCTTT.

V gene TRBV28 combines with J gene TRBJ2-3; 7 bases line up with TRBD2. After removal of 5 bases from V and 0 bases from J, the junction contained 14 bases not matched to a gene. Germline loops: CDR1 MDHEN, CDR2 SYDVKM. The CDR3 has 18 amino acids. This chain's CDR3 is CASSLFGFGEGSTDTQYF. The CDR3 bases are TGTGCCAGCAGTCTTTTCGGGTTTGGGGAGGGGAGCACAGATACGCAGTATTTT.

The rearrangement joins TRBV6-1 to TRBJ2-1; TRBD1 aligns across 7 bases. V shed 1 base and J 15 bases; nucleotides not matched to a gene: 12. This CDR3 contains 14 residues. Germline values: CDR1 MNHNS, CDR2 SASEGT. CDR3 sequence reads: CASSEGLRGRYWFF. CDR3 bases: TGTGCCAGCAGTGAAGGGTTGAGGGGGCGGTATTGGTTCTTC.

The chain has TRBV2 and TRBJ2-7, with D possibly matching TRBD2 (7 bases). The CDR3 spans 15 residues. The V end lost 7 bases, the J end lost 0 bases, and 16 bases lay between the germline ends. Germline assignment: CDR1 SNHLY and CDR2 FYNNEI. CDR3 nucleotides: TGTGCCAGCAAGGGGGGGAGGGACTTCTCCTACGAGCAGTACTTC. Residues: CASKGGRDFSYEQYF.

The CDR3: CAISELSAALYEQYF. The CDR3 region has the DNA TGTGCCATCAGTGAATTGTCAGCGGCCCTGTACGAGCAGTACTTC. The genes are TRBV10-3 and TRBJ2-7; possible D gene TRBD2, 5 bases. V lost 3 bases to trimming and J lost 4 bases, with 16 bases between them. CDR3 size: 15 residues. Per germline, CDR1 ENHRY and CDR2 SYGVKD.